Shown below are 20 T cell receptor beta chains from a single sample sequenced in a study of breast tumors, draining lymph nodes, adjacent tissues. One entry per CDR3 protein, called by TCRdb with MiXCR from the multiplex PCR reads. The sample holds about 200,000 distinct CDR3 sequences; under 40% are singletons and the top ten take over 3.5%. Axillary draining lymph nodes of breast cancer patients supplied the node samples. The sequenced sample was axillary lymph node tissue. These receptors all come from a female donor with breast cancer. Some clones in this sample may be carry-over from other donors' samples.

This clonotype showed up many times. The gene calls are TRBV20-1 and TRBJ1-2; no clear D gene. Germline V gene lookup returns CDR1 DFQATT and CDR2 SNEGSKA (reference sequence). The CDR3 covers 12 residues. V was shortened by 5 bases and J by 0 bases, with 7 bases between the two germline ends. CDR3 sequence: CSAQGSNYGYTF. CDR3 nucleotides: TGCAGTGCTCAAGGGTCTAACTATGGCTACACCTTC.

Notes on this clonotype: A junction boundary mismatches the germline segment, possibly from a read error. The V call is TRBV3-1, the J call TRBJ1-2; D is perhaps TRBD1 (6 bases). Looked up from germline, CDR1 is LGHDT and CDR2 is YNNKEL (reference sequence). The CDR3 runs 16 residues. The CDR3 nucleotides are TGCGCCAGCAGCCCGACAAGACAGGCCCTTAACTATGGCTACACCTTC. Residues: CASSPTRQALNYGYTF.

The J gene is TRBJ1-6, the V gene TRBV20-1; TRBD1 aligns across 8 bases. The germline V gene encodes CDR1 DFQATT and CDR2 SNEGSKA (reference sequence). V shed 2 bases and J 10 bases; nucleotides not matched to a gene: 4. The CDR3 spans 13 residues. This chain's CDR3 is CSARRQGSSPLHF. The CDR3, as DNA: TGCAGTGCTAGAAGACAGGGGAGCTCACCCCTCCACTTT.

This clonotype was counted at least ten times. This sequence joins TRBV25-1 and TRBJ2-7, with D perhaps TRBD1 or TRBD2 (5 bases each). CDR1 is MGHDK and CDR2 is SYGVNS in the germline V gene. The CDR3 has 16 residues. The V end lost 2 bases, the J end lost 3 bases, and 17 bases lay between the germline ends. The DNA of the CDR3 is TGTGCCAGCAGTGAAGGGGCGAGGGGTCTGGACTACGAGCAGTACTTC. Protein product: CASSEGARGLDYEQYF.

This clonotype was seen a few times. The rearrangement links TRBV6-2 or TRBV6-3 to TRBJ1-5; the D is unclear. The CDR3 has 14 residues. CDR1 and CDR2 (germline): MNHEY, SVGEGT. V lost 0 bases to trimming and J lost 4 bases, with 7 bases between them. The CDR3 spells CASSYSTRNQPQHF. The CDR3 bases are TGTGCCAGCAGTTACTCGACGCGTAATCAGCCCCAGCATTTT.

This clonotype was counted many times. V usage is TRBV30 and J usage is TRBJ1-4; no reliable D call. The CDR3 loop spans 12 amino acids. The germline V gene encodes CDR1 GTSNPN and CDR2 SVGIG (reference sequence). The ends were cut back, 1 base at V and 8 bases at J, with 8 bases in the middle. The CDR3 coding sequence is TGTGCCTGGAGTGGCACTTACGAAAAACTGTTTTTT. It encodes CAWSGTYEKLFF.

The chain employs TRBV9 and TRBJ2-5; 8 bases match TRBD2. Germline V gene sequence: CDR1 SGDLS, CDR2 YYNGEE. The CDR3 totals 17 residues. J was trimmed by 2 bases and V by 0 bases; bases with no gene match: 9. The CDR3 loop is CASSVGLAPGEQETQYF. The CDR3, as DNA: TGTGCCAGCAGCGTAGGACTAGCGCCTGGCGAGCAAGAGACCCAGTACTTC.

The sample holds a few counts of this clonotype. The V call is TRBV3-1, the J call TRBJ2-2, with D unresolved. Germline V CDR1 and CDR2: LGHDT, YNNKEL (reference sequence). The CDR3 is 13 residues long. Trimming took off 1 base at V and 7 bases at J, with 7 bases between the two ends. CDR3 sequence reads: CASSQAGIGELFF. Here the CDR3 DNA reads TGTGCCAGCAGCCAAGCTGGAATCGGGGAGCTGTTTTTT.

This clonotype came up many times. The chain carries TRBV7-9 and TRBJ2-1, with TRBD2 identical over 11 bases. The V gene end was trimmed by 0 bases and the J gene end by 6 bases; junction bases not matched to a gene: 1. Germline CDR1 and CDR2: SEHNR and FQNEAQ (reference sequence). This CDR3 has 15 residues. The CDR3 reads CASSLASGRANEQFF. The CDR3, as DNA: TGTGCCAGCAGCTTAGCTAGCGGGAGGGCCAATGAGCAGTTCTTC.

The V gene is TRBV20-1, the J gene TRBJ2-3; D is uncertain. CDR3 length: 14 amino acids. Deletions cut 6 bases from V and 0 bases from J, with 13 bases between. Germline V gene data show CDR1 as DFQATT and CDR2 as SNEGSKA (reference sequence). DNA of the CDR3: TGCAGTGCAAAAGGGCAGCCAAGCACAGATACGCAGTATTTT. As protein: CSAKGQPSTDTQYF.

A remark on this clonotype: One end of the junction does not line up with germline, which may come from a read error. The genes are TRBV7-7 and TRBJ2-3, with a possible D match to TRBD1 (6 bases). Germline V gives CDR1 SSHAT, CDR2 FNYEAQ (reference sequence). This CDR3 has 13 amino acids. CDR3 DNA sequence: TGTGCTAGCAGTTTCACCATAACCGGACAGCGGTATTTT. Residues: CASSFTITGQRYF.

A word on this clonotype: This may be a read error: a much more frequent sequence differs by one nucleotide. The V call is TRBV10-2, the J call TRBJ1-5; 7 nucleotides agree with TRBD1. The CDR3 length is 16 residues. The germline V gene has CDR1 WSHSY and CDR2 SAAADI. The CDR3 spells CASSEATGLSNQPQDF. The DNA for the CDR3 is TGCGCCAGCAGTGAGGCGACAGGGCTATCCAATCAGCCCCAGGATTTT.

The J gene is TRBJ2-7, the V gene TRBV28, with D hard to call. Per the germline V gene, CDR1 is MDHEN and CDR2 is SYDVKM. The CDR3 has 13 amino acids. Trimming took off 7 bases at V and 4 bases at J, with 14 bases between the two ends. Here the CDR3 reads CASKVGTGYEQYF. The CDR3 coding sequence is TGTGCCAGCAAGGTCGGAACCGGGTACGAGCAGTACTTC.

In its sample, this clonotype was seen a few times. The rearrangement uses TRBV28 and TRBJ2-1; the D call may be TRBD1 or TRBD2 (5 bases each). The CDR3 loop spans 13 amino acids. The V end was cut by 10 bases, the J end by 8 bases, with 18 bases between. Germline V gene lookup returns CDR1 MDHEN and CDR2 SYDVKM. The CDR3 DNA reads TGTGCCACAACAGGAGAGGGCCGGCATGAGCAGTTCTTC. This codes for CATTGEGRHEQFF.

This clonotype was seen repeatedly, ten times or more. The chain uses TRBV20-1 and TRBJ2-5; 11 bases map to TRBD2. This CDR3 has 15 amino acids. Germline lookup yields CDR1 DFQATT and CDR2 SNEGSKA (reference sequence). V lost 5 bases, J lost 4 bases, and 9 bases stayed unmatched. CDR3 DNA: TGCAGTGCTTCCCCACTAGCGGGGGACGGAGAGACCCAGTACTTC. It specifies CSASPLAGDGETQYF.

This clonotype was observed many times. The chain joins TRBV20-1 to TRBJ2-7, with D perhaps matching TRBD1 (6 bases). The V end was cut by 3 bases, the J end by 5 bases, with 17 bases between. The germline V gene encodes CDR1 DFQATT and CDR2 SNEGSKA (reference sequence). CDR3 length: 14 residues. The CDR3 region has the DNA TGCAGTGCTAGTAGACAGGCACTGATGAACGAGCAGTACTTC. Protein product: CSASRQALMNEQYF.

The CDR3 loop is CASRSEGLISYEQYF. CDR3 nucleotide sequence: TGTGCCAGCAGGTCAGAGGGACTGATCTCCTACGAGCAGTACTTC. The chain has TRBV28 and TRBJ2-7; possible D gene TRBD2, 6 bases. Germline values: CDR1 MDHEN, CDR2 SYDVKM. The CDR3 extends over 15 amino acids. The V and J ends lost 6 bases and 0 bases respectively, with 15 bases between them. Based on the CDR3 plus reference TRBV28 and TRBJ2-7, the full variable domain is DVKVTQSSRYLVKRTGEKVFLECVQDMDHENMFWYRQDPGLGLRLIYFSYDVKMKEKGDIPEGYSVSREKKERFSLILESASTNQTSMYLCASRSEGLISYEQYFGPGTRLTVT.

J is TRBJ1-2 and V is TRBV4-2, with 11 nucleotides matching TRBD1. Germline CDR1 LGHNA, CDR2 YNFKEQ. J lost 2 bases, V lost 1 base, and 3 bases had no gene match. This CDR3 has 16 amino acids. The CDR3 here is CASSQGGTGGNYGYTF. The DNA of the CDR3 is TGTGCCAGCAGCCAAGGGGGGACAGGGGGAAACTATGGCTACACCTTC.

This clonotype occurred many times. The genes are TRBV6-1 and TRBJ2-3, with TRBD2 as a possible D gene (6 bases). There are 15 residues in the CDR3. Germline CDR1 MNHNS, CDR2 SASEGT. Trimming cost V 5 bases and J 1 base, with 13 bases left between them. DNA of the CDR3: TGTGCCAGCAGTTTCGGGAGTCTGGGCACAGATACGCAGTATTTT. Amino acid sequence: CASSFGSLGTDTQYF.

This clonotype was counted at least ten times. The chain employs TRBV5-8 and TRBJ2-3; D is uncertain. V lost 0 bases and J 2 bases, leaving 7 bases between the germline ends. Germline-derived CDR1 and CDR2 are SGHTS and YDEGEE. There are 14 residues in the CDR3. The CDR3 loop reads CASSLGTATDTQYF. Here the CDR3 DNA reads TGTGCCAGCAGCTTGGGTACCGCCACAGATACGCAGTATTTT.